The source of this T cell receptor (beta chain) is a study of T-cell memory formation after mild COVID-19 (dated by TCRdb to the early 2020s). Context from the whole study: TCR sequence clusters from the two donors were largely donor specific. In a couple of donors, T-cell clones that expanded and contracted after mild COVID-19 were followed by sequencing TCRalpha and TCRbeta repertoires longitudinally. Two young, previously healthy adult volunteers made up the cohort, one male and one female.

The study at large found these results: Clones contracting from day 15 to 85 had balanced CD4/CD8 phenotypes, while a second wave expanding from day 15 to 37 was biased towards CD4+. Some responding clones were found in pre-infection memory, which suggests that pre-existing cross-reactive memory T cells took part in the SARS-CoV-2 response. Only two mild cases were covered in the study, and larger cohorts including severe cases with pre-infection samples were considered necessary. SARS-CoV-2 specificity of the second-wave clones peaking on day 37 was not confirmed. Contracting CD4+ clones turned up mainly in the CM and EM memory subsets, whereas EMRA was where CD8+ clones were enriched.

Ficoll-Paque density gradient centrifugation was the method used to isolate PBMCs. Sequencing instrument: Illumina NovaSeq 6000. cDNA libraries for TCRalpha and TCRbeta were prepared by 5'RACE using constant-segment primers, with sample barcodes and unique molecular identifiers added. RNA was extracted from every sample with Trizol reagent. Amplification of the libraries took two PCR steps, and the second step added a second sample barcode plus Illumina TruSeq adapters. Sequencing of the libraries was done on an Illumina NovaSeq, producing 2 x 150 bp paired-end reads. In the original analysis: Reads were demultiplexed and collapsed into UMI-guided consensus sequences with migec v1.2.7. With mixcr v2.1.11, UMI consensuses were aligned to TRA and TRB V and J templates and assembled into clonotypes. Clonotypes were classified as expanded or contracted when called significant by both edgeR and NoisET, with noise models trained on biological replicates. edgeR calls used a false discovery rate-adjusted p below 0.01 and a log2 fold-change threshold of 1. As an exploratory analysis of dynamics, max-normalized trajectories of the 1000 most abundant clonotypes were examined by PCA with hierarchical clustering. Each responding clone was given a CD4 or CD8 phenotype based on the CD4+ and CD8+ repertoires, which had been sequenced separately. Using fastp trimming at Q25 and MiXCR clonotype assembly, TCRdb reanalyzed the public sequencing data and kept in-frame beta chains. Records with the same CDR3 protein are collapsed into one entry carrying the most frequent genes and DNA. These V and J calls rely on TCRdb rather than the paper's analysis. This sample is represented by approximately 170,000 distinct CDR3 sequences; 10% to 15% of them were singletons. The ten largest clones add up to 2.5% to 4% of the sample.

The CDR3 measures 13 amino acids from cysteine to phenylalanine. Only the CDR3 portion is preserved as DNA: 39 bases, with reading frame beginning at the first base. V is clipped by 11 bases and J by 6 bases, and the sequence between their germline boundaries is 18 bases long. For this clonotype: Its antigen specificity is not known. No much larger clonotype is one base removed from it; base qualities were not supplied.

Material: PBMCs or a T cell subset sorted from them (not recorded which). The sequence was collected from a man younger than 35 who had mild COVID-19 (a few samples of this study predate the infection). The sample titles of this study are shuffled in the database, so cell type and time point are left out; the donor was told from shared clones. Rearrangement joined TRBV12-3 or TRBV12-4 to TRBJ2-3; the D gene lacks a confident call. The CDR3 region: CAGSRNRRDTQYF. The base sequence is TGTGCCGGATCGAGAAATCGGCGGGATACGCAGTATTTT.